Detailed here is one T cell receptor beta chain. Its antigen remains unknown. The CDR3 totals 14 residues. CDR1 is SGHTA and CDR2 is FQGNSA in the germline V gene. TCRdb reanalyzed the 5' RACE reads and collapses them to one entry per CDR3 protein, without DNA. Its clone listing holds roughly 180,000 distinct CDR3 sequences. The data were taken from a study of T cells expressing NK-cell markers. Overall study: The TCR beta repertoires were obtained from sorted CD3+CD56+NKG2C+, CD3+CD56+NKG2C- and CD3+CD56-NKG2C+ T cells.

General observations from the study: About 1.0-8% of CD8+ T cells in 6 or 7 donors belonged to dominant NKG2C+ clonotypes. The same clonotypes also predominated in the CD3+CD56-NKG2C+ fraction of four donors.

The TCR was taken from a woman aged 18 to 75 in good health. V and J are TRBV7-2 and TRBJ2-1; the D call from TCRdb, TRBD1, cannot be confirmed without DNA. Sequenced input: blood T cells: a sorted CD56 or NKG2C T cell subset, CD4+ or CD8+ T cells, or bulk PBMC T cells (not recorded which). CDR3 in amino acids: CASSLSPAGNEQFF.